This TCR beta chain was sequenced during a study of cytomegalovirus exposure and HLA in healthy donors. At the level of the study: Most genotyped donors, 81% of fewer than 400, had Caucasian-associated genetic ancestry. Study-wide results and caveats: A few chains tied to CMV proved CMV antigen-specific in vitro. With high specificity and sensitivity, the classifier reportedly diagnosed cytomegalovirus status.

Regarding this clone: Its antigen is as yet unknown.

The primer mix had 60 Vbeta and 13 Jbeta primers. Clones were read by immunoSEQ multiplex PCR, and TCRdb kept only the in-frame ones, dropping some. Here the sample table reports some 160,000 clones. The CDR3 runs 15 residues. Germline CDR1 reads MDHEN; CDR2 reads SYDVKM. Trimming left V 3 bases short and J 0 bases short, with 12 bases between. The sample was PBMCs. The V and J genes are TRBV28 and TRBJ2-7, with D possibly TRBD1 on 5 matching bases. The source of this sequence is a man aged 25-45 years in good health and CMV-seronegative. The chain's CDR3 is CASSLEGVLSYEQYF. As DNA, the CDR3 is TGTGCCAGCAGTTTGGAAGGGGTTCTCTCCTACGAGCAGTACTTC. Together with reference TRBV28 and TRBJ2-7, the CDR3 gives the full variable domain: DVKVTQSSRYLVKRTGEKVFLECVQDMDHENMFWYRQDPGLGLRLIYFSYDVKMKEKGDIPEGYSVSREKKERFSLILESASTNQTSMYLCASSLEGVLSYEQYFGPGTRLTVT.